Sequencing of this T cell receptor (beta chain) was carried out in a study of post-analysis software for immune sequencing data. Study-wide context: Disease courses included relapsing-remitting, secondary progressive and progressive-relapsing multiple sclerosis. Study conclusions and caveats: Roughly five TRBV segments appeared more often in patients than in controls, and TRBV5-6, TRBV5-1 and TRBV20-1 were among these.

This CDR3 contains 14 residues. The ends were cut back, 7 bases at V and 10 bases at J, with 20 bases in the middle. Concerning this clonotype itself: Antigen unknown. The conserved phenylalanine or tryptophan normally closing the CDR3 is absent here, so this likely arose from a read error.

Sequencing libraries made from TCR beta cDNA carried unique molecular identifiers. TCRdb independently ran MiXCR on the PCR reads; one entry per CDR3 protein. The sample includes about 260,000 distinct CDR3 sequences, 35% to 40% of them seen just once. Sequenced sample: blood. This rearrangement joins TRBV12-3 or TRBV12-4 to TRBJ2-1; D tentatively fits TRBD1 or TRBD2 (5 bases each). The clonotype originates from a girl aged 10 to 17 with multiple sclerosis. The CDR3: CASTPRGVADEQFV. CDR3 in DNA: TGTGCCAGCACCCCGCGAGGGGTGGCAGACGAGCAGTTCGTC.